The source of this TCR beta chain is a study of blood T cell repertoires in COVID-19. V lost 6 bases, J lost 1 base, and 9 bases lay in between. CDR1 is MDHEN and CDR2 is SYDVKM in the germline V gene. There are 13 residues in the CDR3. The table came from immunoSEQ multiplex PCR; TCRdb's copy has only in-frame clones and leaves some out. The sample records 95,000 to 150,000 clones, approximately 70% being singletons. Sequencing input: peripheral blood. The chain recombines TRBV28 with TRBJ1-1; D is undetermined. The TCR originated in a human donor with acute or convalescent COVID-19. The donor label of this sample is uncertain. In DNA form, the CDR3 reads TGTGCCAGCAGCCTCACAGAGAACACTGAAGCTTTCTTT. Its protein is CASSLTENTEAFF.